This note documents a single TCR beta chain sequence. The antigen remains undetermined. The data derive from a study of lymphopenia after photon versus proton radiotherapy. Assay used: immunoSEQ multiplex PCR; TCRdb lists only in-frame clones, some missing. The sample carries some 170,000 clones, roughly nine tenths recorded once. Study-level results: A bigger post-nadir fall in TCR diversity correlated inversely with survival time in deceased patients. Authors raise, but do not show, better survival with proton therapy. Post-nadir diversity loss with photons came from oligoclonal expansion, particularly CD8+ Temra cells. Photon-treated patients lost naive T cells and TCR diversity; proton-treated stayed stable.

The origin of this receptor is a man aged 50-59 years with gastric cancer. Sequencing was performed on peripheral blood, taken from a patient treated with photon-based radiotherapy.

This CDR3 is CASSVDRVLEKLFF. CDR3 DNA: TGTGCCAGCAGTGTGGACAGGGTACTTGAAAAACTGTTTTTT. The chain combines TRBV6-1 with TRBJ1-4; 8 positions agree with TRBD1. The CDR3 has 14 amino acids. The germline gives CDR1 MNHNS, CDR2 SASEGT. The V and J ends lost 4 bases and 7 bases, in that order; junction bases with no gene match: 5.